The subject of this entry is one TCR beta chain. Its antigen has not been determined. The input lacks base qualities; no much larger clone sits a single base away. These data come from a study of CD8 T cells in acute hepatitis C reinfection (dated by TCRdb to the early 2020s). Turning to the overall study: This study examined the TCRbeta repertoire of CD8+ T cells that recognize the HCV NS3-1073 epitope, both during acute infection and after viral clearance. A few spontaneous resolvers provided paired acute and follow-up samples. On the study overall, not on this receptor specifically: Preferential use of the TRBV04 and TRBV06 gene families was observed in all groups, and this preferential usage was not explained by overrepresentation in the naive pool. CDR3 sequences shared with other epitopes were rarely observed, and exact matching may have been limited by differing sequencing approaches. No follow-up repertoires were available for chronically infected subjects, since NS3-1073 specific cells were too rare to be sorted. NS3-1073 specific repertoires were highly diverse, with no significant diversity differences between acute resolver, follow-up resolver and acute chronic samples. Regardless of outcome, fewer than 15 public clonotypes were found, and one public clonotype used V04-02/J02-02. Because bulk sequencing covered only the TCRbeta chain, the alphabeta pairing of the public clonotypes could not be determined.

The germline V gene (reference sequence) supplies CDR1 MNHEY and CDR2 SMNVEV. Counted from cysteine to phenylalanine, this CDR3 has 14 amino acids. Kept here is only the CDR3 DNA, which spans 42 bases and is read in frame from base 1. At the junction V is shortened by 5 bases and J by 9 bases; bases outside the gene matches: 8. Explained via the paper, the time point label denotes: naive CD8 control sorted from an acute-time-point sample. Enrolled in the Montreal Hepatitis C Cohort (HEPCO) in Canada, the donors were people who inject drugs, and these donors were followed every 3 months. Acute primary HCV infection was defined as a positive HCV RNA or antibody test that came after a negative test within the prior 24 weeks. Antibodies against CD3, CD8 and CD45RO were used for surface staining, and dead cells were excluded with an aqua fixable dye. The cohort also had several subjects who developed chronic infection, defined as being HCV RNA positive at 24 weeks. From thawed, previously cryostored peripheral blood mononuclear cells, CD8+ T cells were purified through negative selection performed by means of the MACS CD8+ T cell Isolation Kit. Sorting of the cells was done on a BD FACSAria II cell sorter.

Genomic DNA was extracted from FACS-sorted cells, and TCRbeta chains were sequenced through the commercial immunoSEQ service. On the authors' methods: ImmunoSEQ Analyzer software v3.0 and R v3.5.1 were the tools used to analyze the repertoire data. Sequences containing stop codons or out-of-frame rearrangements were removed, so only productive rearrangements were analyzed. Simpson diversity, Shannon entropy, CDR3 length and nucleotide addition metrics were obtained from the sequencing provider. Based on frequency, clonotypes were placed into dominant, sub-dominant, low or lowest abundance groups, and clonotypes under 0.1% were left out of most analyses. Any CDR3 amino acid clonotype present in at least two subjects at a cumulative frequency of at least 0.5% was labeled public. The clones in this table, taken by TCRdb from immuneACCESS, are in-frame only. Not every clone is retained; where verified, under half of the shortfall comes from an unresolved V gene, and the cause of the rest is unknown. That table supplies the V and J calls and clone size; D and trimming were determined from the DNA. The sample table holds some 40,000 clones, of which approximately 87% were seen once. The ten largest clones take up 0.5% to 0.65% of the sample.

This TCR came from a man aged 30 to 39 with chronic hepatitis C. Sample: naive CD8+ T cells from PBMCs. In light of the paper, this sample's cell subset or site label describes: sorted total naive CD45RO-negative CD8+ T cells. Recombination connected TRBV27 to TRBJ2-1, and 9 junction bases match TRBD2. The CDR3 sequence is CASSKGLAMGEQFF. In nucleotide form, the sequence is TGTGCCAGCAGTAAGGGACTAGCAATGGGTGAGCAGTTCTTC.